These 30 T cell receptor beta chains were sequenced from one sample in a study of post-analysis software for immune sequencing data. Their specific antigens are unknown. General study points: In patients, TRBV5-6, TRBV5-1 and TRBV20-1 belonged to several TRBV segments found more frequently than in controls.

The library was made from cDNA and included unique molecular identifiers. TCRdb re-called the PCR reads with MiXCR, one entry per CDR3 protein. Of about 820,000 distinct CDR3 sequences in the sample, around 53% were seen once. The sequenced material came from blood. The receptors were gathered from a girl aged 5 to 17 with multiple sclerosis.

The rearrangement joins TRBV5-6 to TRBJ1-5; D remains unclear. Trimming took off 2 bases at V and 1 base at J, with 10 bases between the two ends. The CDR3 extends over 15 amino acids. The germline gives CDR1 SGHDT, CDR2 YYEEEE. Here the CDR3 reads CASSFRSSSNQPQHF. For the CDR3, the DNA is TGTGCCAGCAGCTTTAGGTCCAGCAGCAATCAGCCCCAGCATTTT.

The chain couples TRBV12-3 or TRBV12-4 to TRBJ2-1; 9 nucleotides agree with TRBD2. Trimming at V came to 4 bases and at J to 4 bases, leaving 5 bases not matched to a gene. The CDR3 runs 15 residues. The CDR3 spells CASSSRTSAYNEQFF. CDR3 bases: TGTGCCAGCAGTTCCCGGACTAGCGCATACAATGAGCAGTTCTTC.

In this sample, this clonotype turned up a few times. V is TRBV30 and J is TRBJ2-1; D is ambiguous. V lost 4 bases, J lost 8 bases, and 9 bases lay in between. The V gene's germline CDR1 is GTSNPN and CDR2 SVGIG (reference sequence). The CDR3 is 11 amino acids. CDR3 sequence: CAWTQMDEQFF. CDR3 DNA sequence: TGTGCCTGGACCCAAATGGATGAGCAGTTCTTC.

This clonotype was detected only a few times. The J gene is TRBJ1-2, the V gene TRBV20-1, with D possibly being TRBD1 (5 bases). The CDR3 covers 11 residues. With 1 base removed from V and 6 bases from J, the gap between germline ends came to 6 bases. CDR1 and CDR2 from the germline V gene are DFQATT and SNEGSKA (reference sequence). CDR3 in DNA: TGCAGTGCTAGAGCGGGGGATGGCTACACCTTC. Translation gives CSARAGDGYTF.

CDR3 bases: TGCGCCAGCAGCTTGGAGTCCTGGGGGGGAGGTATGGGATACGAGCAGTACTTC. Encoded protein: CASSLESWGGGMGYEQYF. The genes are TRBV5-1 and TRBJ2-5; TRBD2 agrees at 7 bases. The DNA end is a closer match to TRBJ2-7, so the J assignment may be wrong. The CDR3 contains 18 residues. CDR1 and CDR2 from the germline V gene are SGHRS and YFSETQ.

This chain links TRBV29-1 with TRBJ2-7, with 13 bases matching TRBD2. Germline lookup yields CDR1 SQVTM and CDR2 ANQGSEA. CDR3 size: 14 residues. With 6 bases clipped from V and 3 bases from J, the junction kept 5 bases outside the gene matches. The CDR3 spells CSVAGLAGNYEQYF. CDR3 bases: TGCAGCGTGGCGGGACTAGCGGGGAACTACGAGCAGTACTTC.

This clonotype was counted only a few times. The chain couples TRBV5-1 to TRBJ2-1; TRBD1 matches at 9 bases. CDR1 SGHRS and CDR2 YFSETQ come from the germline V gene. The CDR3 sequence is 15 residues long. The J segment lost 9 bases and the V segment lost 4 bases, leaving 11 bases of the junction unmatched. Here the CDR3 DNA reads TGCGCCAGCAGCCCGGGACAGGGAGAGAGTTTTGAGCAGTTCTTC. It translates to CASSPGQGESFEQFF.

The chain has TRBV10-3 and TRBJ2-7; TRBD2 is a possible D gene (5 bases). CDR1 is ENHRY, CDR2 SYGVKD, per germline. V lost 0 bases to trimming and J lost 7 bases, with 16 bases between them. The CDR3 is 15 residues long. The CDR3 loop reads CAISESLAGSGEQYF. As DNA, the CDR3 is TGTGCCATCAGTGAGTCGCTTGCTGGGAGTGGTGAGCAGTACTTC.

The genes are TRBV9 and TRBJ2-3; no clear D. The CDR3 has 13 amino acids. V gave up 0 bases and J gave up 5 bases, with 7 bases separating them. The V gene's germline CDR1 is SGDLS and CDR2 YYNGEE. CDR3 sequence (DNA): TGTGCCAGCAGCGTAGCATCGGGAGATACGCAGTATTTT. This gives the protein CASSVASGDTQYF. The full variable domain, completed using reference TRBV9 and TRBJ2-3, is DSGVTQTPKHLITATGQRVTLRCSPRSGDLSVYWYQQSLDQGLQFLIQYYNGEERAKGNILERFSAQQFPDLHSELNLSSLELGDSALYFCASSVASGDTQYFGPGTRLTVL.

The chain recombines TRBV7-3 with TRBJ2-1; D gene unclear. Looked up from germline, CDR1 is SGHTA and CDR2 is FQGTGA. V was cut by 5 bases and J by 7 bases, with 12 bases left in between. This CDR3 spans 13 amino acids. For the CDR3, the DNA is TGTGCCAGCAGCGCATCGACGGAAAATGAGCAGTTCTTC. This translates into CASSASTENEQFF.

This chain joins TRBV28 and TRBJ2-5; D gene ambiguous. The germline CDR1 and CDR2 sequences are MDHEN and SYDVKM. The V end was cut by 3 bases, the J end by 5 bases, with 10 bases between. This CDR3 is built from 13 residues. The CDR3 nucleotides read TGTGCCAGCAGTTTTTTAGGCAGGGAGACCCAGTACTTC. It translates to CASSFLGRETQYF.

This clonotype has just a few counts. The rearrangement links TRBV20-1 to TRBJ2-6; D is possibly TRBD2 (5 bases). CDR1 is DFQATT and CDR2 is SNEGSKA in the germline V gene (reference sequence). The CDR3 extends over 16 amino acids. V was trimmed by 3 bases and J by 0 bases, leaving 12 bases between them. This CDR3 is CSASRAAVSGANVLTF. The CDR3 nucleotides read TGCAGTGCTAGCCGAGCGGCAGTCTCTGGGGCCAACGTCCTGACTTTC.

The chain has TRBV5-1 and TRBJ2-1; no clear D. The CDR3 is made up of 14 amino acids. Trimming took 0 bases from V and 6 from J, leaving 10 bases between them. The V gene's germline CDR1 is SGHRS and CDR2 YFSETQ. This CDR3 reads CASSLGVASNEQFF. CDR3 DNA sequence: TGCGCCAGCAGCTTGGGGGTGGCCTCCAATGAGCAGTTCTTC.

This clonotype has just a few counts. The chain is built from TRBV15 and TRBJ1-2, with D unresolved. This CDR3 has 16 residues. In germline, CDR1 is LNHNV, CDR2 YYDKDF (reference sequence). V was cut by 0 bases and J by 1 base, with 12 bases left in between. The CDR3 DNA is TGTGCCACCAGCAGAGATCCGGGCACACTTAACTATGGCTACACCTTC. Translating it yields CATSRDPGTLNYGYTF. Supplemented by reference TRBV15 and TRBJ1-2, the full variable domain reads DAMVIQNPRYQVTQFGKPVTLSCSQTLNHNVMYWYQQKSSQAPKLLFHYYDKDFNNEADTPDNFQSRRPNTSFCFLDIRSPGLGDTAMYLCATSRDPGTLNYGYTFGSGTRLTVV.

The CDR3 sequence: CASSLEGQDYSYEQYF. Written as DNA, the CDR3 is TGCGCCAGCAGCTTGGAGGGACAGGATTACTCCTACGAGCAGTACTTC. The J gene is TRBJ2-7, the V gene TRBV5-1, with 8 bases lining up with TRBD1. Losses at the gene ends were 0 bases for V and 0 bases for J; bases not matched to a gene: 5. Germline V CDR1 and CDR2: SGHRS, YFSETQ. The CDR3 is made up of 16 amino acids.

J is TRBJ2-1 and V is TRBV12-3 or TRBV12-4; D ambiguous. TRBJ2-7 explains the end of the DNA better; the J call may be wrong. The CDR3 runs 14 residues. CDR3 sequence (DNA): TGTGCCAGCAGTAACCCGGACGGATCCTACGAGCAGTACTTC. Protein: CASSNPDGSYEQYF.

This sequence joins TRBV9 and TRBJ1-2; no reliable D call. V gave up 0 bases and J gave up 2 bases, with 11 bases separating them. The germline V gene has CDR1 SGDLS and CDR2 YYNGEE. The CDR3 is made up of 15 amino acids. For the CDR3, the DNA is TGTGCCAGCAGCGTAGGCCCAGGCTCAAACTATGGCTACACCTTC. As protein: CASSVGPGSNYGYTF.

CDR3 bases: TGCAGCGTTGAAAAAAGCCACCAGTACTTC. Protein: CSVEKSHQYF. This chain connects TRBV29-1 to TRBJ2-5; D not certain. V lost 2 bases to trimming and J lost 10 bases, with 8 bases between them. The germline CDR1 and CDR2 sequences are SQVTM and ANQGSEA. This CDR3 contains 10 residues.

There are many counts of this clonotype. A read error may produce the germline difference seen at one junction end. The rearrangement joins TRBV7-9 to TRBJ2-1, with D hard to call. Germline V lookup: CDR1 SEHNR, CDR2 FQNEAQ (reference sequence). The CDR3 runs 10 residues. The CDR3 DNA reads TGTGCCAGCAGTTTAGATGAGCAGTTCTTC. It yields the protein CASSLDEQFF.

The chain has TRBV5-1 and TRBJ2-7, with 7 bases that match TRBD2. Germline CDR1 and CDR2: SGHRS and YFSETQ. The CDR3 covers 14 residues. The V gene end was trimmed by 7 bases and the J gene end by 6 bases; junction bases not matched to a gene: 13. CDR3 sequence reads: CASATGGSSREQYF. The CDR3 DNA is TGCGCCAGCGCCACTGGCGGGAGCTCACGCGAGCAGTACTTC.

The gene calls are TRBV9 and TRBJ2-5; the match to TRBD1 covers 10 bases. Trimming at V came to 4 bases and at J to 11 bases, leaving 11 bases not matched to a gene. In germline, CDR1 is SGDLS, CDR2 YYNGEE. The CDR3 covers 14 residues. The CDR3 sequence is CASSLRQGAVEQYF. The CDR3 DNA sequence: TGTGCCAGCAGCTTGAGACAGGGGGCGGTGGAGCAGTACTTC. The full variable domain, in which reference TRBV9 and TRBJ2-5 provide the parts outside the CDR3, is DSGVTQTPKHLITATGQRVTLRCSPRSGDLSVYWYQQSLDQGLQFLIQYYNGEERAKGNILERFSAQQFPDLHSELNLSSLELGDSALYFCASSLRQGAVEQYFGPGTRLLVL.

In regard to this clonotype: A junction end diverges from the germline sequence, so it may reflect a read error. CDR3 nucleotide sequence: TGCAGCGTTGACGAGTGGGGCGACTACGAGCGGTACTTC. Its protein is CSVDEWGDYERYF. The chain recombines TRBV29-1 with TRBJ2-7; D is tentatively TRBD1 or TRBD2 (5 bases each). The CDR3 length is 13 residues. Germline V gene data show CDR1 as SQVTM and CDR2 as ANQGSEA.

This clonotype was observed at least ten times. V is TRBV4-1 and J is TRBJ2-3, with 7 bases fitting TRBD1. Germline lookup yields CDR1 MGHRA and CDR2 YSYEKL. V lost 0 bases to trimming and J lost 8 bases; unmatched junction nucleotides: 5. CDR3 length equals 14 residues. Written as DNA, the CDR3 is TGCGCCAGCAGCCAAGAGACAGGGAAGGGTACGCAGTATTTT. Its protein is CASSQETGKGTQYF.

The chain is built from TRBV5-1 and TRBJ2-5, with D possibly called TRBD1 or TRBD2 (6 bases each). CDR1 and CDR2 (germline): SGHRS, YFSETQ. Trimming left V 0 bases short and J 5 bases short, with 14 bases between. The CDR3 has 15 amino acids. Here the CDR3 reads CASSLAGAPGETQYF. For the CDR3, the DNA is TGCGCCAGCAGCTTGGCGGGGGCCCCCGGGGAGACCCAGTACTTC.

This clonotype was recorded only once. The V gene is TRBV20-1, the J gene TRBJ2-7; D unclear. Looked up from germline, CDR1 is DFQATT and CDR2 is SNEGSKA (reference sequence). The V gene lost 5 bases and the J gene lost 0 bases, with 17 bases spanning the gap. CDR3 length equals 15 residues. As DNA, the CDR3 is TGCAGTGCTCGCTCTGGGCAGCCGAGCTCCTACGAGCAGTACTTC. As protein: CSARSGQPSSYEQYF.

This clonotype was seen only a few times. The chain has TRBV27 and TRBJ1-2; TRBD1 matches 10 bases. CDR1 is MNHEY and CDR2 is SMNVEV in the germline V gene (reference sequence). This CDR3 is 18 amino acids long. Trimming at V came to 6 bases and at J to 0 bases, leaving 13 bases not matched to a gene. The CDR3 region has the DNA TGTGCCAGCAGACCCATCGGACAGGGGGTTCTTCCTAACTATGGCTACACCTTC. It codes for CASRPIGQGVLPNYGYTF.

The chain joins TRBV14 to TRBJ2-3, with D possibly being TRBD2 (6 bases). CDR3 length: 15 amino acids. Germline V gene lookup returns CDR1 SGHDN and CDR2 FVKESK. Trimming removed 2 bases from V and 14 bases from J, with 23 bases in between. As DNA, the CDR3 is TGTGCCAGCAGCCAATCCTCGCCCGGGAGCGGTGCACTGTATTTT. It encodes CASSQSSPGSGALYF.

The chain links TRBV5-1 to TRBJ2-1, with D perhaps TRBD1 (6 bases). Germline V gene data show CDR1 as SGHRS and CDR2 as YFSETQ. This CDR3 has 14 residues. V lost 2 bases, J lost 5 bases, and 11 bases lay in between. This CDR3 is CASSFGTPNNEQFF. In nucleotides, the CDR3 is TGCGCCAGCAGCTTTGGGACACCGAACAATGAGCAGTTCTTC. Full variable domain (outside the CDR3, taken from reference TRBV5-1 and TRBJ2-1): KAGVTQTPRYLIKTRGQQVTLSCSPISGHRSVSWYQQTPGQGLQFLFEYFSETQRNKGNFPGRFSGRQFSNSRSEMNVSTLELGDSALYLCASSFGTPNNEQFFGPGTRLTVL.

The chain employs TRBV12-3 or TRBV12-4 and TRBJ2-4; TRBD2 agrees at 10 bases. The DNA end is more similar to TRBJ2-5, so the J call may be wrong. This CDR3 comprises 18 residues. The CDR3 nucleotides are TGTGCCAGCAGTCCCCCCGGAGTAGCGGGGGGCATTGTTGAGACCCAGTACTTC. Its translation: CASSPPGVAGGIVETQYF.

Only a few counts were recorded for this clonotype. The chain couples TRBV11-2 to TRBJ2-4; D may correspond to TRBD1 or TRBD2 (6 bases each). TRBJ2-7 explains the end of the DNA better; the J call may be wrong. The germline CDR1 and CDR2 sequences are SGHAT and FQNNGV. CDR3 length: 16 amino acids. CDR3 nucleotide sequence: TGTGCCAGCAGCTCTAAGGGGGACTCCCCTCCCTACGAGCAGTACTTC. This sequence encodes CASSSKGDSPPYEQYF.